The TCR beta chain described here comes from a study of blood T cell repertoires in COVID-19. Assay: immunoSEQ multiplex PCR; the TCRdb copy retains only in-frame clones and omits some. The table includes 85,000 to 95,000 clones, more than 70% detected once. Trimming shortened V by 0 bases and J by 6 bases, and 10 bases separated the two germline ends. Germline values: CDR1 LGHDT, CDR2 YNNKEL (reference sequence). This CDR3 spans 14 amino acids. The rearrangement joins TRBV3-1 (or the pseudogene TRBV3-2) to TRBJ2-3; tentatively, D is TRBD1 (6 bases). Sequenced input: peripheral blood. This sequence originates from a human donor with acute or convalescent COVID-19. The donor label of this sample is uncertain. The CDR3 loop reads CASSQELRGDTQYF. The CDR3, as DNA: TGTGCCAGCAGCCAAGAGCTAAGGGGGGATACGCAGTATTTT.